This T cell receptor (beta chain) was identified in a study of persistence of HIV-infected CD4 T cells. Turning to the study itself: Donors had been on suppressive ART for a median of 8 years. Study-wide results and caveats: Compared with CD3/CD28-stimulated cells, CMV- and Gag-responding cells showed lower TCRbeta richness. TCR analyses could not target the rare provirus-carrying CMV-responding cells.

Note on this clone: Its antigen is not known. A read error may produce the germline difference seen at one junction end.

The CDR3 runs 17 residues. The germline V gene encodes CDR1 SEHNR and CDR2 FQNEAQ (reference sequence). The stimulus was lysate of CMV-infected fibroblasts, around 10 ug/mL. CD40L-negative CD69-negative CD45RO-high memory CD4+ T cells were sorted as populations depleted of antigen-responding cells. CD8+ T cells were removed from PBMCs prior to stimulation. This was the immunoSEQ version 4 assay in survey mode. Using immunoSEQ multiplex PCR, the repertoire was profiled, and TCRdb retains in-frame clones only, with some absent. Altogether 50,000 or so clones are present, approximately 72% being singletons, with the ten largest covering less than 3%.

The sample here was CD4+ T cells sorted from PBMCs after approximately 19-hour stimulation, taken from a patient who received antiretroviral therapy. The receptor comes from an adult man with HIV who was CMV-seropositive. The chain couples TRBV7-9 to TRBJ2-5; TRBD1 agrees at 9 bases. The CDR3 nucleotides read TGTGCTAGCAGCTATGGTCCGACGGGACAGGGAAGAGAGACCCAGTACTTC. Translation: CASSYGPTGQGRETQYF.